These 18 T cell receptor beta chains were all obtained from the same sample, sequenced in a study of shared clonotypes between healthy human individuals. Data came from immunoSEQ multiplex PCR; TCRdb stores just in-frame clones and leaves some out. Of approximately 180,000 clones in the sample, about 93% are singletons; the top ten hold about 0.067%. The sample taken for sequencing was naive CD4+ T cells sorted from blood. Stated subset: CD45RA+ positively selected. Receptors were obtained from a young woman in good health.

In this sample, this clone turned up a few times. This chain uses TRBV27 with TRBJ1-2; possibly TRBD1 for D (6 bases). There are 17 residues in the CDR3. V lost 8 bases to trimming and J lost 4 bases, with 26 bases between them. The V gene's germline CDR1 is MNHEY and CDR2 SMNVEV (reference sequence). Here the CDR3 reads CASRQLLGGGAGYGYTF. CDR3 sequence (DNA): TGTGCCAGCCGCCAACTTTTAGGGGGGGGCGCGGGCTATGGCTACACCTTC.

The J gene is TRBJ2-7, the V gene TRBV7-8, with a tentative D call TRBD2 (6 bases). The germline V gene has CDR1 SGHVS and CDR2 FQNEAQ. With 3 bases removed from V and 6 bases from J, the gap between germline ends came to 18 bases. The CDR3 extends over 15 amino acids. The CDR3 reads CASSFRAGSSGEQYF. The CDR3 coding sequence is TGTGCCAGCAGCTTTAGAGCGGGTTCTTCCGGCGAGCAGTACTTC.

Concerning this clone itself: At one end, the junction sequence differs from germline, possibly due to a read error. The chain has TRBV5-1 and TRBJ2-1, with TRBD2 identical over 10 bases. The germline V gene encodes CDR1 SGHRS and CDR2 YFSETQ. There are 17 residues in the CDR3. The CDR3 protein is CASRLAGGQSSYNEQFF. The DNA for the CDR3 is TGCGCCAGCCGCTTAGCGGGAGGCCAAAGCTCCTACAATGAGCAGTTCTTC. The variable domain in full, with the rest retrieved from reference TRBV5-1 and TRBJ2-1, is KAGVTQTPRYLIKTRGQQVTLSCSPISGHRSVSWYQQTPGQGLQFLFEYFSETQRNKGNFPGRFSGRQFSNSRSEMNVSTLELGDSALYLCASRLAGGQSSYNEQFFGPGTRLTVL.

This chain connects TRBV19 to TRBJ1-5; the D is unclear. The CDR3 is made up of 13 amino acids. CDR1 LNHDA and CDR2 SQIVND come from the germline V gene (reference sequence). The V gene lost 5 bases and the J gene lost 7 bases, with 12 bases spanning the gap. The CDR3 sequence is CASSAWIEQPQHF. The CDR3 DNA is TGTGCCAGTAGTGCATGGATCGAACAGCCCCAGCATTTT.

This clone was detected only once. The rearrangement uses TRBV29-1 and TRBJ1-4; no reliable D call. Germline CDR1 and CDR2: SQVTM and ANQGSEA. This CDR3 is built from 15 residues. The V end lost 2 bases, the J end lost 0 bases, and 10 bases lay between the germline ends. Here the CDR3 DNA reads TGCAGCGTTGAAAATTCAGAAGCAACTAATGAAAAACTGTTTTTT. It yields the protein CSVENSEATNEKLFF. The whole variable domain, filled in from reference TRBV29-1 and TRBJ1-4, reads SAVISQKPSRDICQRGTSLTIQCQVDSQVTMMFWYRQQPGQSLTLIATANQGSEATYESGFVIDKFPISRPNLTFSTLTVSNMSPEDSSIYLCSVENSEATNEKLFFGSGTQLSVL.

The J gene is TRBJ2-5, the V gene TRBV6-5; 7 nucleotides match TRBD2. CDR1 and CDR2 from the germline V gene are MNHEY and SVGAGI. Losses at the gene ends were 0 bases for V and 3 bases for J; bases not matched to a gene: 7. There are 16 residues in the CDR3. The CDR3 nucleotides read TGTGCCAGCAGTTACTCGTGGGGGGGTGGCAAAGAGACCCAGTACTTC. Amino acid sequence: CASSYSWGGGKETQYF.

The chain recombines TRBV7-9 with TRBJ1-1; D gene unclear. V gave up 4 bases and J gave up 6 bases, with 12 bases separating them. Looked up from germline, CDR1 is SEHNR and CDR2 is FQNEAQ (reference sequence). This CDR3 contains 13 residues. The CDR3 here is CASSSLPLPEAFF. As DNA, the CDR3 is TGTGCCAGCAGCTCCTTGCCGTTACCTGAAGCTTTCTTT.

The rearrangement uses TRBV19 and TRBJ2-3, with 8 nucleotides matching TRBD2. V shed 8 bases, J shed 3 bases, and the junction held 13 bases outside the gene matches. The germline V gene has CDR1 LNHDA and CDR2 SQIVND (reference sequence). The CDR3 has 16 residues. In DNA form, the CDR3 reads TGTGCCAGTCATGCGGGAGGTCTTACTGGGACAGATACGCAGTATTTT. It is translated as CASHAGGLTGTDTQYF.

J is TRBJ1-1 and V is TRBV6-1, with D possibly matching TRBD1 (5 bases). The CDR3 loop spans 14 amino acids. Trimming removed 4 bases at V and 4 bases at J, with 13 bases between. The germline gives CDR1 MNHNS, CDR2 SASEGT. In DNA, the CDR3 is TGTGCCAGCAGTGTCAGGGCCTACAGCACTGAAGCTTTCTTT. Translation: CASSVRAYSTEAFF.

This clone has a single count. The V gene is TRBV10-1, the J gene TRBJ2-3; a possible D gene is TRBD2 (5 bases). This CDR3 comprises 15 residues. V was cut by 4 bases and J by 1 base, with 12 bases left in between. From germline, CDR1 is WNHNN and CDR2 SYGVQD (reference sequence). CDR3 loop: CASSGTLVGTDTQYF. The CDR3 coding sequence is TGCGCCAGCAGTGGGACTTTAGTGGGCACAGATACGCAGTATTTT.

The CDR3 bases are TGTGCCTGGGCCACCTCTGCATCTGGAAACACCATATATTTT. This sequence encodes CAWATSASGNTIYF. The rearrangement joins TRBV30 to TRBJ1-3; D is undetermined. Trimming removed 5 bases at V and 1 base at J, with 12 bases between. The CDR3 has 14 amino acids. Germline V lookup: CDR1 GTSNPN, CDR2 SVGIG (reference sequence).

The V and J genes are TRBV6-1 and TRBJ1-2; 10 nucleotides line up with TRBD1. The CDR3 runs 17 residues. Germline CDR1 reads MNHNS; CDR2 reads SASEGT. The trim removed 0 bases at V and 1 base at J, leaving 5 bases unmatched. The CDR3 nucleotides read TGTGCCAGCAGTGAAGCGCTTGGGACAGGGGTTAACTATGGCTACACCTTC. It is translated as CASSEALGTGVNYGYTF.

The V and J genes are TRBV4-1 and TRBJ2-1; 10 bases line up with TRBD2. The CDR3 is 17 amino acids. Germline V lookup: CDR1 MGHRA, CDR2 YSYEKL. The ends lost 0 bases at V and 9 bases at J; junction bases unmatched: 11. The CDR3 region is CASSQDSSSGSNVEQFF. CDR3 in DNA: TGCGCCAGCAGCCAAGATTCATCTAGCGGGAGCAACGTTGAGCAGTTCTTC.

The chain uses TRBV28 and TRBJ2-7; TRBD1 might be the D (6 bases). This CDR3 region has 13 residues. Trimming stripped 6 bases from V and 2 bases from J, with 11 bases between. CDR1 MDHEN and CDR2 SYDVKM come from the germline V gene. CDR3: CASRRTETYEQYF. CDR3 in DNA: TGTGCCAGCAGGCGGACAGAGACCTACGAGCAGTACTTC. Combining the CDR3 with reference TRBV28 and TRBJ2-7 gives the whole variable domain DVKVTQSSRYLVKRTGEKVFLECVQDMDHENMFWYRQDPGLGLRLIYFSYDVKMKEKGDIPEGYSVSREKKERFSLILESASTNQTSMYLCASRRTETYEQYFGPGTRLTVT.

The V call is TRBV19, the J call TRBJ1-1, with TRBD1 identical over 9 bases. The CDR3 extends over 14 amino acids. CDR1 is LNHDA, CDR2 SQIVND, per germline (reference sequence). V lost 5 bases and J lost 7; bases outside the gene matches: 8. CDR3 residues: CASSLDRGEGEAFF. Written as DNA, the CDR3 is TGTGCCAGTAGTTTGGACAGGGGAGAGGGTGAAGCTTTCTTT. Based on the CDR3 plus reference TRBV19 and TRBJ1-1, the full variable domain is DGGITQSPKYLFRKEGQNVTLSCEQNLNHDAMYWYRQDPGQGLRLIYYSQIVNDFQKGDIAEGYSVSREKKESFPLTVTSAQKNPTAFYLCASSLDRGEGEAFFGQGTRLTVV.

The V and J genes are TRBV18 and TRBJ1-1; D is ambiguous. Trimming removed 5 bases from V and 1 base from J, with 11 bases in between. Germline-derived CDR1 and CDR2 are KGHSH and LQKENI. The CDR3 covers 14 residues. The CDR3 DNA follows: TGTGCCAGCTCATCGTTAGACACGAACACTGAAGCTTTCTTT. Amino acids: CASSSLDTNTEAFF.

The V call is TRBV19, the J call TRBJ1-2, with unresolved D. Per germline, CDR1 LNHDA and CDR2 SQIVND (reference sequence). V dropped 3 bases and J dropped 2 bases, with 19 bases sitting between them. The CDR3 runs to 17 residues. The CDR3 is CASSIRFDASSNYGYTF. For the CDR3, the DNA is TGTGCCAGTAGTATCAGGTTCGACGCCTCCTCAAACTATGGCTACACCTTC.

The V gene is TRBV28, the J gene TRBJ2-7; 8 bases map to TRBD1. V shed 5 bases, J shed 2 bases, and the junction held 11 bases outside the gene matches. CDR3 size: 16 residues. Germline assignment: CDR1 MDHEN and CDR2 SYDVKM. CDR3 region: CASSTRRDRFPYEQYF. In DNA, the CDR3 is TGTGCCAGCAGTACCCGGAGGGACAGGTTTCCCTACGAGCAGTACTTC. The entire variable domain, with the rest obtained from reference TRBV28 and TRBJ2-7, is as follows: DVKVTQSSRYLVKRTGEKVFLECVQDMDHENMFWYRQDPGLGLRLIYFSYDVKMKEKGDIPEGYSVSREKKERFSLILESASTNQTSMYLCASSTRRDRFPYEQYFGPGTRLTVT.